Sequencing of this T cell receptor (beta chain) was carried out in a study of T cells in Graves' hyperthyroidism and ophthalmopathy. General study findings and limits: Stable hyperthyroidism was separated from ophthalmopathy by a model based on 13 V-J features.

There are many counts of this clonotype. Its antigen remains unknown. The CDR3 spans 13 residues. Germline assignment: CDR1 MNHNS and CDR2 SASEGT. V was pared by 6 bases and J by 5 bases, with 6 bases of the junction left unmatched. RNA transcripts gave rise to amplified TCR beta CDR3 regions. Researchers ran a first-round RT-PCR on the TCR CDR3 using the HTBI primer set. TCRdb independently ran MiXCR on the multiplex PCR reads; one entry per CDR3 protein. The data show about 410,000 distinct CDR3 sequences, about 15% seen once. The specimen sequenced was blood. The V gene is TRBV6-1, the J gene TRBJ2-5; 7 bases match TRBD1. This receptor was taken from a woman aged 25 to 39 with Graves' ophthalmopathy. The CDR3: CASSRQGGETQYF. CDR3 nucleotide sequence: TGTGCCAGCAGCCGACAGGGTGGGGAGACCCAGTACTTC.